A single sample gave rise to the 21 T cell receptor beta chains below, sequenced in a study of shared clonotypes between healthy human individuals. Assay: immunoSEQ multiplex PCR; the TCRdb copy retains only in-frame clones and omits some. Counted here are some 300,000 clones, roughly 80% occurring once; the ten biggest clones make up roughly 10%. The source material was memory CD4+ T cells sorted from blood. Subset defined: CD45RA-negative fraction. These receptors were taken from a man aged 30-40 years in good health.

The chain is built from TRBV29-1 and TRBJ1-2, with 7 bases that match TRBD1. V was clipped by 4 bases and J by 5 bases; unmatched bases: 7. There are 13 residues in the CDR3. Germline CDR1 reads SQVTM; CDR2 reads ANQGSEA. The CDR3 DNA follows: TGCAGCGTTGTCCGGCCGGGACAGTATGGCTACACCTTC. It codes for CSVVRPGQYGYTF. The full variable domain, completed using reference TRBV29-1 and TRBJ1-2, is SAVISQKPSRDICQRGTSLTIQCQVDSQVTMMFWYRQQPGQSLTLIATANQGSEATYESGFVIDKFPISRPNLTFSTLTVSNMSPEDSSIYLCSVVRPGQYGYTFGSGTRLTVV.

About this clone: A read error is possible here, since a much larger clone lies one base away. Different DNA sequences within this sample yield the same CDR3. The V and J genes are TRBV5-1 and TRBJ2-7, with 9 bases identical to TRBD1. Per the germline V gene, CDR1 is SGHRS and CDR2 is YFSETQ. The CDR3 runs to 15 residues. In DNA, the CDR3 is TGCGCTAGCAGCCCCGGGACAGGGTGGGAGCACGAGCAGTACTTC. It codes for CASSPGTGWEHEQYF.

The CDR3 loop is CASSYDSLLNYEQYF. The DNA for the CDR3 is TGTGCCAGCAGTTACGACTCCCTCCTTAACTACGAGCAGTACTTC. The rearrangement links TRBV6-6 to TRBJ2-7; the D is unclear. The germline V and J ends were trimmed by 2 bases and 3 bases, with 14 bases remaining between them. CDR3 length equals 15 residues. The germline V gene encodes CDR1 MNHNY and CDR2 SVGAGI (reference sequence).

CDR3 protein: CASSLGSRAVQYF. In DNA form, the CDR3 reads TGCGCCAGCAGCTTGGGAAGCAGGGCCGTGCAGTACTTC. V and J are TRBV5-1 and TRBJ2-7; tentatively, D is TRBD1 (5 bases). Trimming removed 0 bases at V and 9 bases at J, with 13 bases between. This CDR3 comprises 13 residues. The germline CDR1 and CDR2 sequences are SGHRS and YFSETQ.

This clone occurred a few times. The CDR3: CAIPGEYSNQPQHF. The CDR3 DNA sequence: TGTGCCATCCCGGGAGAATATAGCAATCAGCCCCAGCATTTT. V gene TRBV28 combines with J gene TRBJ1-5; D not resolved. Germline CDR1 reads MDHEN; CDR2 reads SYDVKM. The CDR3 covers 14 residues. Trimming shortened V by 10 bases and J by 0 bases, and 13 bases separated the two germline ends.

CDR3 residues: CASSDLAGFTDTQYF. The CDR3 nucleotides read TGTGCCAGCTCCGACTTAGCGGGTTTCACAGATACGCAGTATTTT. The V and J genes are TRBV18 and TRBJ2-3, with 7 nucleotides matching TRBD2. Trimming cost V 6 bases and J 2 bases; bases outside gene matches: 8. Germline CDR1 is KGHSH and CDR2 is LQKENI. The CDR3 consists of 15 residues.

This sequence joins TRBV9 and TRBJ2-3, with TRBD2 identical over 9 bases. There are 16 residues in the CDR3. In germline, CDR1 is SGDLS, CDR2 YYNGEE. The V and J ends lost 4 bases and 2 bases, in that order; junction bases with no gene match: 8. This CDR3 is CASSKQAGGLTDTQYF. In nucleotides, the CDR3 is TGTGCCAGCAGCAAGCAAGCGGGAGGACTCACAGATACGCAGTATTTT. The full variable domain, with the rest looked up from reference TRBV9 and TRBJ2-3, is DSGVTQTPKHLITATGQRVTLRCSPRSGDLSVYWYQQSLDQGLQFLIQYYNGEERAKGNILERFSAQQFPDLHSELNLSSLELGDSALYFCASSKQAGGLTDTQYFGPGTRLTVL.

This clone was counted ten times or more. The gene calls are TRBV7-9 and TRBJ2-2; D might be TRBD2 (5 bases). The V gene's germline CDR1 is SEHNR and CDR2 FQNEAQ (reference sequence). Between the trimmed V and J ends, which lost 6 bases and 4 bases, there was a span of 12 bases. CDR3 length equals 14 residues. The CDR3 here is CASSLTGSTGELFF. CDR3 in DNA: TGTGCCAGCAGTCTAACGGGGTCCACCGGGGAGCTGTTTTTT.

This clone was picked up many times. The rearrangement links TRBV10-1 to TRBJ2-1; TRBD2 aligns across 15 bases. The V segment lost 3 bases and the J segment 14 bases; nucleotides outside the gene matches: 5. Germline-derived CDR1 and CDR2 are WNHNN and SYGVQD (reference sequence). The CDR3 is 14 residues long. In DNA, the CDR3 is TGCGCCAGCAGTGAAGGACTAGCGGGAGGGCCGAAGTTCTTC. As protein: CASSEGLAGGPKFF.

There are a few counts of this clone. J is TRBJ2-3 and V is TRBV2; D might be TRBD1 (5 bases). Germline CDR1 and CDR2: SNHLY and FYNNEI. V was cut by 6 bases and J by 0 bases, with 25 bases left in between. This CDR3 comprises 19 residues. The CDR3 DNA reads as TGTGCCAGCAGGGAGACCCTAACCATACAGGTTACAAGCACAGATACGCAGTATTTT. It translates to CASRETLTIQVTSTDTQYF.

This chain joins TRBV6-5 and TRBJ2-7; 7 positions match TRBD2. The junction had 7 bases not matched to a gene; V was cut back by 0 bases and J by 2 bases. Germline V gene sequence: CDR1 MNHEY, CDR2 SVGAGI. This CDR3 has 16 amino acids. As DNA, the CDR3 is TGTGCCAGCAGTTACTCGGTGGGCGGGAGCCCCTACGAGCAGTACTTC. It is translated as CASSYSVGGSPYEQYF.

The gene calls are TRBV5-1 and TRBJ2-7; 8 nucleotides align to TRBD1. The J call could be wrong; TRBJ2-1 is a better fit for the DNA end. CDR1 SGHRS and CDR2 YFSETQ come from the germline V gene. CDR3 length: 16 amino acids. CDR3 nucleotide sequence: TGCGCCAGCAGCTTGGGAGACAGGGGATCCTACAATGAGCAGTTCTTC. It codes for CASSLGDRGSYNEQFF.

This clone has more than one count but fewer than ten. The CDR3 DNA follows: TGTGCCAGCAGTTTATTGGGTAGAGGCCAAGAGACCCAGTACTTC. Translating gives CASSLLGRGQETQYF. V is TRBV27 and J is TRBJ2-5; no reliable D call. CDR1 and CDR2 from the germline V gene are MNHEY and SMNVEV (reference sequence). The CDR3 covers 15 residues. V was pared by 1 base and J by 1 base, with 10 bases between.

This chain joins TRBV10-3 and TRBJ2-2; the match to TRBD2 covers 8 bases. J lost 1 base, V lost 6 bases, and 7 bases had no gene match. CDR1 and CDR2 (germline): ENHRY, SYGVKD. CDR3 length: 16 amino acids. The CDR3 coding sequence is TGTGCCATCAGAGAGGGCCTAGCGGGGAACACCGGGGAGCTGTTTTTT. Amino acid sequence: CAIREGLAGNTGELFF.

In its sample, this clone was seen a few times. The chain joins TRBV27 to TRBJ2-1, with D tentatively TRBD2 (5 bases). The CDR3 runs 14 residues. V was trimmed by 0 bases and J by 8 bases, leaving 11 bases between them. Per germline, CDR1 MNHEY and CDR2 SMNVEV (reference sequence). Here the CDR3 DNA reads TGTGCCAGCAGTTTATCCAGCACTAGTTATGAGCAGTTCTTC. Protein: CASSLSSTSYEQFF.

There are a few counts of this clone. In nucleotides, the CDR3 is TGTGCCAGCAGCGCCTCTGGGACGGCATCCTACGAGCAGTACTTC. It specifies CASSASGTASYEQYF. This chain links TRBV5-4 with TRBJ2-7, with D perhaps given as TRBD1 or TRBD2 (5 bases each). Germline values: CDR1 SGHNT, CDR2 YYREEE (reference sequence). The CDR3 covers 15 residues. Trimming took off 4 bases at V and 1 base at J, with 15 bases between the two ends.

CDR3 in amino acids: CASSVSASTNEKLFF. The CDR3 DNA is TGTGCCAGCAGTGTCAGCGCCTCAACTAATGAAAAACTGTTTTTT. This sequence joins TRBV9 and TRBJ1-4; no firm D call. The germline V gene has CDR1 SGDLS and CDR2 YYNGEE. The CDR3 consists of 15 residues. V was clipped by 5 bases and J by 0 bases, with 11 bases between them.

This clone has just a few counts. The chain links TRBV7-9 to TRBJ1-2; D is possibly TRBD1 (5 bases). The CDR3 extends over 17 amino acids. Germline V gene lookup returns CDR1 SEHNR and CDR2 FQNEAQ (reference sequence). V lost 1 base, J lost 2 bases, and 17 bases lay in between. The CDR3 here is CASSLVGGGGLNYGYTF. DNA of the CDR3: TGTGCCAGCAGCTTAGTCGGCGGTGGGGGTCTAAACTATGGCTACACCTTC.

This clone showed up just a few times. The chain has TRBV6-4 and TRBJ2-1, with 10 bases matching TRBD2. V shed 8 bases and J 6 bases; nucleotides not matched to a gene: 7. Germline CDR1 MRHNA, CDR2 SNTAGT. This CDR3 has 14 residues. CDR3 sequence reads: CASQRTSGANEQFF. For the CDR3, the DNA is TGTGCCAGCCAGAGGACTAGCGGAGCCAATGAGCAGTTCTTC.

The gene calls are TRBV5-1 and TRBJ2-2; TRBD2 matches 13 bases. V trimming: 2 bases; J trimming: 5 bases; junction bases outside the gene matches: 9. This CDR3 contains 18 residues. From germline, CDR1 is SGHRS and CDR2 YFSETQ. For the CDR3, the DNA is TGCGCCAGCAGCTTTCTGGGACTAGCGGGAATTGGGACCGGGGAGCTGTTTTTT. Protein sequence: CASSFLGLAGIGTGELFF. Full variable domain (rest looked up from reference TRBV5-1 and TRBJ2-2): KAGVTQTPRYLIKTRGQQVTLSCSPISGHRSVSWYQQTPGQGLQFLFEYFSETQRNKGNFPGRFSGRQFSNSRSEMNVSTLELGDSALYLCASSFLGLAGIGTGELFFGEGSRLTVL.

This chain uses TRBV18 with TRBJ2-3, with 12 bases aligning to TRBD2. Per the germline V gene, CDR1 is KGHSH and CDR2 is LQKENI. With 6 bases clipped from V and 4 bases from J, the junction kept 26 bases outside the gene matches. The CDR3 sequence is 22 residues long. CDR3 residues: CASSTGFGLAGPWGMAADTQYF. The CDR3 DNA follows: TGTGCCAGCTCCACCGGATTCGGACTAGCGGGACCGTGGGGAATGGCGGCAGATACGCAGTATTTT.